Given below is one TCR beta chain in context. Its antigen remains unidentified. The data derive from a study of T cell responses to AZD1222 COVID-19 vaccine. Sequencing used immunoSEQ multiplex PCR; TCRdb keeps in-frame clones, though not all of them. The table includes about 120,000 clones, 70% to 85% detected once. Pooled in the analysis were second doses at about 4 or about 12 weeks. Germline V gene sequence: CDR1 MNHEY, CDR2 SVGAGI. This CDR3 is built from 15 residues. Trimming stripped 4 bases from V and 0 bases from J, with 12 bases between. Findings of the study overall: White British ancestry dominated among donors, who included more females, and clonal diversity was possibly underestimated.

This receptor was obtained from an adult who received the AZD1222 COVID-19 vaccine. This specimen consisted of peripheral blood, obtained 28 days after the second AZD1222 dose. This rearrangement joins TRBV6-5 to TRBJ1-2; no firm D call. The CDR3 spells CASSSSNGANYGYTF. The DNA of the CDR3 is TGTGCCAGCAGTTCCTCAAATGGGGCTAACTATGGCTACACCTTC.